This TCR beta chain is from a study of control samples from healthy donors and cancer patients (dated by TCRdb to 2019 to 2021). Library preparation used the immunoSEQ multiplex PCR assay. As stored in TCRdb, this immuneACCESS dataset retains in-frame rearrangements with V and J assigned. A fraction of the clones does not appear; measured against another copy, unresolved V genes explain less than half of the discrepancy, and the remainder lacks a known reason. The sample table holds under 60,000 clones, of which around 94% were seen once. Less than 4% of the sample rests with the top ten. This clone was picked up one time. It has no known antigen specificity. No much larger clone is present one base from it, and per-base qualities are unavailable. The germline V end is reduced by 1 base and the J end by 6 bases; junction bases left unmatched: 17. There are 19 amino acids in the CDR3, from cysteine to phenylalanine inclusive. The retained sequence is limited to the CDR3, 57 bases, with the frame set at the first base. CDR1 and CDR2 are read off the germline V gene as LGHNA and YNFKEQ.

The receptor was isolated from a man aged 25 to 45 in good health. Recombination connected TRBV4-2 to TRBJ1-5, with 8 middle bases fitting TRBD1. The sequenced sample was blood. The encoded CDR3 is CASSQGVAMQGASSQPQHF. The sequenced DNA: TGTGCCAGCAGCCAAGGAGTTGCGATGCAGGGGGCGTCGAGTCAGCCCCAGCATTTT.